Presented here are 27 T cell receptor beta chains from one specimen sequenced in a study of blood T cell repertoires in COVID-19. Assay used: immunoSEQ multiplex PCR; TCRdb lists only in-frame clones, some missing. The table records some 380,000 clones, over 75% of them present only once. Sequences were obtained from PBMCs or T cells enriched from blood (not recorded which). The receptors here all came from a woman aged 40 to 49 with acute COVID-19.

This clone occurred a few times. This chain connects TRBV6-5 to TRBJ2-1, with TRBD1 as a possible D gene (5 bases). Germline-derived CDR1 and CDR2 are MNHEY and SVGAGI. V was clipped by 6 bases and J by 9 bases, with 12 bases between them. The CDR3 covers 12 residues. The CDR3 coding sequence is TGTGCCAGCAGCCAAAGAAGGGGTGAGCAGTTCTTC. This codes for CASSQRRGEQFF.

The chain uses TRBV27 and TRBJ1-5, with D possibly TRBD1 on 5 matching bases. The CDR3 contains 14 residues. The germline V gene encodes CDR1 MNHEY and CDR2 SMNVEV (reference sequence). Trimming removed 3 bases from V and 6 bases from J, with 12 bases in between. The CDR3 DNA reads TGTGCCAGCAGTTTGTCAGGGTACGGTCAGCCCCAGCATTTT. Residues: CASSLSGYGQPQHF.

This clone was counted a single time. V gene TRBV7-9 combines with J gene TRBJ2-3; 8 bases map to TRBD2. This CDR3 has 16 amino acids. Germline V gene sequence: CDR1 SEHNR, CDR2 FQNEAQ (reference sequence). J lost 0 bases, V lost 5 bases, and 7 bases had no gene match. Here the CDR3 DNA reads TGTGCCAGCAGCGACCTTAGCGGGGCGAGCACAGATACGCAGTATTTT. It yields the protein CASSDLSGASTDTQYF.

This clone was observed once. The chain combines TRBV9 with TRBJ2-7; 9 nucleotides match TRBD2. The CDR3 runs to 15 residues. Germline assignment: CDR1 SGDLS and CDR2 YYNGEE. V lost 1 base and J lost 3; bases outside the gene matches: 5. The CDR3 is CASSVSTSGFYEQYF. The CDR3, as DNA: TGTGCCAGCAGCGTATCGACTAGCGGATTCTACGAGCAGTACTTC.

The chain carries TRBV9 and TRBJ1-1, with D possibly being TRBD1 (6 bases). V was shortened by 3 bases and J by 4 bases, with 16 bases between the two germline ends. CDR3 length: 15 amino acids. Germline CDR1 is SGDLS and CDR2 is YYNGEE. This CDR3 is CASSGKTGFGTEAFF. Here the CDR3 DNA reads TGTGCCAGCAGCGGAAAGACAGGTTTCGGCACTGAAGCTTTCTTT.

The chain carries TRBV4-1 and TRBJ1-1; the D gene is possibly TRBD1 (6 bases). Trimming removed 4 bases at V and 6 bases at J, with 9 bases between. The CDR3 length is 12 residues. Per germline, CDR1 MGHRA and CDR2 YSYEKL. The DNA of the CDR3 is TGCGCCAGCAGCCTCGGGGGGCCTGAAGCTTTCTTT. Encoded protein: CASSLGGPEAFF.

In the case of this clone: Other DNA sequences in this sample translate to the same CDR3. V is TRBV7-9 and J is TRBJ2-2; TRBD2 might be the D (5 bases). Germline V gene sequence: CDR1 SEHNR, CDR2 FQNEAQ (reference sequence). The CDR3 is 14 amino acids. V was pared by 2 bases and J by 5 bases, with 9 bases between. The CDR3 coding sequence is TGTGCCAGCAGCTTAACGGGGAGAACCGGGGAGCTGTTTTTT. This gives the protein CASSLTGRTGELFF.

The chain has TRBV3-1 (or the pseudogene TRBV3-2) and TRBJ2-7; no firm D call. Trimming took off 5 bases at V and 1 base at J, with 12 bases between the two ends. The CDR3 consists of 14 residues. CDR1 LGHDT and CDR2 YNNKEL come from the germline V gene (reference sequence). The CDR3 sequence: CASSATLTSYEQYF. DNA of the CDR3: TGTGCCAGCAGCGCAACCTTGACTTCCTACGAGCAGTACTTC.

The chain employs TRBV29-1 and TRBJ2-5; possibly TRBD1 for D (5 bases). Germline V gene data show CDR1 as SQVTM and CDR2 as ANQGSEA. V was cut by 0 bases and J by 9 bases, with 8 bases left in between. CDR3 length: 11 amino acids. CDR3 region: CSVEDLGAQYF. CDR3 bases: TGCAGCGTTGAAGATCTAGGGGCCCAGTACTTC.

V usage is TRBV5-1 and J usage is TRBJ1-6; 7 bases are a match to TRBD1. There are 14 residues in the CDR3. The V gene end was trimmed by 4 bases and the J gene end by 7 bases; junction bases not matched to a gene: 5. Germline lookup yields CDR1 SGHRS and CDR2 YFSETQ. The CDR3 here is CASSPGTANSPLHF. The CDR3 bases are TGCGCCAGCAGCCCCGGGACAGCAAATTCACCCCTCCACTTT.

The rearrangement links TRBV2 to TRBJ1-1, with D tentatively TRBD1 (6 bases). Deletions cut 4 bases from V and 7 bases from J, with 13 bases between. Looked up from germline, CDR1 is SNHLY and CDR2 is FYNNEI. This CDR3 comprises 13 residues. The CDR3: CASSVRQDVEAFF. CDR3 DNA: TGTGCCAGCAGTGTACGACAGGATGTTGAAGCTTTCTTT. The entire variable domain, with the rest obtained from reference TRBV2 and TRBJ1-1, is as follows: EPEVTQTPSHQVTQMGQEVILRCVPISNHLYFYWYRQILGQKVEFLVSFYNNEISEKSEIFDDQFSVERPDGSNFTLKIRSTKLEDSAMYFCASSVRQDVEAFFGQGTRLTVV.

The chain joins TRBV15 to TRBJ1-4, with D possibly TRBD1 on 5 matching bases. Trimming removed 7 bases from V and 0 bases from J, with 18 bases in between. CDR3 length equals 17 residues. The V gene's germline CDR1 is LNHNV and CDR2 YYDKDF (reference sequence). CDR3 loop: CATKAGGALATNEKLFF. DNA for the CDR3: TGTGCCACCAAGGCAGGAGGGGCATTGGCAACTAATGAAAAACTGTTTTTT. The full variable domain, with the rest looked up from reference TRBV15 and TRBJ1-4, is DAMVIQNPRYQVTQFGKPVTLSCSQTLNHNVMYWYQQKSSQAPKLLFHYYDKDFNNEADTPDNFQSRRPNTSFCFLDIRSPGLGDTAMYLCATKAGGALATNEKLFFGSGTQLSVL.

This rearrangement joins TRBV18 to TRBJ1-3; no clear D. V lost 2 bases, J lost 5 bases, and 7 bases lay in between. Germline V gives CDR1 KGHSH, CDR2 LQKENI. The CDR3 consists of 13 residues. CDR3 nucleotides: TGTGCCAGCTCACCAGGCTCGCGAAACACCATATATTTT. Protein product: CASSPGSRNTIYF.

CDR3 DNA: TGCGCCAGCAGTGAGCGCTATGCTAGCGGAGGTTACGAGCAGTACTTC. It specifies CASSERYASGGYEQYF. The chain combines TRBV10-2 with TRBJ2-7, with 7 positions matching TRBD2. The germline gives CDR1 WSHSY, CDR2 SAAADI. The CDR3 is 16 amino acids. J lost 4 bases, V lost 2 bases, and 11 bases had no gene match.

The chain carries TRBV6-6 and TRBJ1-6; D is possibly TRBD1 (6 bases). This CDR3 comprises 14 residues. V lost 10 bases to trimming and J lost 7 bases, with 17 bases between them. Germline V gene data show CDR1 as MNHNY and CDR2 as SVGAGI (reference sequence). The DNA of the CDR3 is TGTGCCACCTTGGGACATTTGGAGAATTCACCCCTCCACTTT. Protein sequence: CATLGHLENSPLHF.

This chain uses TRBV19 with TRBJ1-1, with 7 bases lining up with TRBD1. This CDR3 region has 13 residues. V gave up 8 bases and J gave up 7 bases; unmatched junction bases: 10. The germline V gene has CDR1 LNHDA and CDR2 SQIVND (reference sequence). CDR3 sequence: CASAGGVAGEAFF. The CDR3 coding sequence is TGTGCCAGTGCAGGGGGTGTTGCTGGTGAAGCTTTCTTT.

The chain has TRBV30 and TRBJ2-7, with 7 nucleotides matching TRBD1. The trim removed 0 bases at V and 6 bases at J, leaving 8 bases unmatched. Looked up from germline, CDR1 is GTSNPN and CDR2 is SVGIG (reference sequence). The CDR3 length is 14 residues. The CDR3 region is CAWSVGQGVSEQYF. For the CDR3, the DNA is TGTGCCTGGAGTGTAGGGCAGGGGGTAAGCGAGCAGTACTTC.

The chain is built from TRBV11-2 and TRBJ1-6; the D gene is possibly TRBD1 (6 bases). The CDR3 runs 15 residues. From germline, CDR1 is SGHAT and CDR2 FQNNGV. V lost 2 bases, J lost 10 bases, and 15 bases lay in between. CDR3 protein: CASSLRAGEGSPLHF. The CDR3 coding sequence is TGTGCCAGCAGCTTAAGGGCAGGGGAGGGATCACCCCTCCACTTT.

A note on this clone: Its ends do not fully match the called genes, so a read error is possible. The V and J genes are TRBV5-1 and TRBJ2-1, with D maybe TRBD2 (5 bases). The CDR3 covers 14 residues. Germline V gene lookup returns CDR1 SGHRS and CDR2 YFSETQ. For the CDR3, the DNA is TGCGCCAGCAGTTTGGCGCTCGGGGTAGGTGAGCAGTTCTTC. This sequence encodes CASSLALGVGEQFF.

The chain couples TRBV2 to TRBJ1-1; 8 bases align to TRBD1. Germline CDR1 is SNHLY and CDR2 is FYNNEI. This CDR3 contains 11 residues. Trimming at V came to 6 bases and at J to 10 bases, leaving 4 bases not matched to a gene. CDR3 region: CASREQGGAFF. The CDR3 DNA is TGTGCCAGCAGGGAACAGGGGGGAGCTTTCTTT. The full variable domain, rest sourced from reference TRBV2 and TRBJ1-1, is EPEVTQTPSHQVTQMGQEVILRCVPISNHLYFYWYRQILGQKVEFLVSFYNNEISEKSEIFDDQFSVERPDGSNFTLKIRSTKLEDSAMYFCASREQGGAFFGQGTRLTVV.

This chain links TRBV24-1 with TRBJ1-5, with TRBD1 identical over 10 bases. J lost 4 bases, V lost 4 bases, and 6 bases had no gene match. Germline lookup yields CDR1 KGHDR and CDR2 SFDVKD. The CDR3 consists of 16 residues. The DNA of the CDR3 is TGTGCCACCAGTGAACCCGGACAGGGGGGGAATCAGCCCCAGCATTTT. It is translated as CATSEPGQGGNQPQHF.

The chain carries TRBV7-2 and TRBJ2-7; 7 bases map to TRBD2. The germline V gene has CDR1 SGHTA and CDR2 FQGNSA. The CDR3 loop spans 15 amino acids. The ends lost 5 bases at V and 2 bases at J; junction bases unmatched: 9. The CDR3 bases are TGTGCCAGCAGCGACCCCACTAGCGCGACCTACGAGCAGTACTTC. This encodes CASSDPTSATYEQYF.

This clone was seen a single time. The V gene is TRBV12-3 or TRBV12-4, the J gene TRBJ1-2, with 7 bases aligning to TRBD1. The CDR3 is 13 residues long. Losses at the gene ends were 5 bases for V and 2 bases for J; bases not matched to a gene: 2. CDR3 loop: CASSRDRNYGYTF. The CDR3 DNA follows: TGTGCCAGCAGTCGGGACAGAAACTATGGCTACACCTTC.

The CDR3 bases are TGCGCCAGCAGCCAAGTAGTCGGTAGGGAGGACTATGGCTACACCTTC. It specifies CASSQVVGREDYGYTF. The chain joins TRBV4-1 to TRBJ1-2; D remains ambiguous. With 1 base removed from V and 3 bases from J, the gap between germline ends came to 15 bases. Germline V lookup: CDR1 MGHRA, CDR2 YSYEKL. The CDR3 is made up of 16 amino acids.

V and J are TRBV10-2 and TRBJ2-2; the D is unclear. The CDR3 sequence is 15 residues long. Germline V gene lookup returns CDR1 WSHSY and CDR2 SAAADI. The V end lost 3 bases, the J end lost 4 bases, and 12 bases lay between the germline ends. The CDR3 region is CASSELQRVTGELFF. The CDR3 bases are TGCGCCAGCAGTGAACTCCAAAGAGTCACCGGGGAGCTGTTTTTT.

The gene calls are TRBV15 and TRBJ2-2; 9 bases are shared with TRBD2. The V gene's germline CDR1 is LNHNV and CDR2 YYDKDF (reference sequence). The CDR3 totals 16 residues. The junction had 0 bases not matched to a gene; V was cut back by 0 bases and J by 1 base. As DNA, the CDR3 is TGTGCCACCAGCAGAGAACTAGCGGGGAACACCGGGGAGCTGTTTTTT. Its translation is CATSRELAGNTGELFF.

The chain combines TRBV18 with TRBJ1-2; 8 bases are shared with TRBD1. The CDR3 sequence is 14 residues long. Germline-derived CDR1 and CDR2 are KGHSH and LQKENI. V lost 4 bases, J lost 7 bases, and 8 bases stayed unmatched. For the CDR3, the DNA is TGTGCCAGCTCACTCGGACAGGGAGAGATTGGCTACACCTTC. The encoded protein is CASSLGQGEIGYTF.